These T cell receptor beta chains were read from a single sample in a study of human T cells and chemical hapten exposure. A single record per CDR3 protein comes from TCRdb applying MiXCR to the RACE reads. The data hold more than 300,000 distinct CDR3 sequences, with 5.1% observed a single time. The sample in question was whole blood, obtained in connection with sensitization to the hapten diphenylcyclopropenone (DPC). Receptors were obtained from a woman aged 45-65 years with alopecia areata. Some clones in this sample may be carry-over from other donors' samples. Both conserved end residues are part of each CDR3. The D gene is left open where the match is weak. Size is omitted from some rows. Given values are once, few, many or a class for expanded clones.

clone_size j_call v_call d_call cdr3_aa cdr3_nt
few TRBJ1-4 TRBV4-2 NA CASSQIRRGATNEKLFF TGTGCCAGCAGCCAGATCAGGAGGGGAGCAACTAATGAAAAACTGTTTTTT
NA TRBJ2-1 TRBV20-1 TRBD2 CSACGRALYNEQFF TGCAGTGCTTGCGGGAGGGCCTTGTACAATGAGCAGTTCTTC
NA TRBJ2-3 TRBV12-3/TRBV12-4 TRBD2 CASRGASGSGWADTQYF TGTGCCAGCAGGGGAGCTAGCGGGAGCGGGTGGGCAGATACGCAGTATTTT
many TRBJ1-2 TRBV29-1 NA CSVEWSVYGYTF TGCAGCGTTGAGTGGAGTGTCTATGGCTACACCTTC
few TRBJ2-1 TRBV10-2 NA CASVENNSDGEQFF TGCGCCAGCGTCGAAAACAACTCCGATGGTGAGCAGTTCTTC
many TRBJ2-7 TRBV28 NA CASSFNPAYEQYF TGTGCCAGCAGTTTTAACCCTGCCTACGAGCAGTACTTC
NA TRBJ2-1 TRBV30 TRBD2 CAWSWGGRASEQFF TGTGCCTGGAGTTGGGGCGGGAGGGCCTCTGAGCAGTTCTTC
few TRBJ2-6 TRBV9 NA CASSVEASGANVLTF TGTGCCAGCAGCGTAGAGGCCTCTGGGGCCAACGTCCTGACTTTC
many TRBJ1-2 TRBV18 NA CASSPGLNYGYTF TGTGCCAGCTCACCTGGGCTAAACTATGGCTACACCTTC
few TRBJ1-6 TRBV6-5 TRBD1 CASSLQGSRDSPLHF TGTGCCAGCAGCCTACAGGGGTCGAGGGATTCACCCCTCCACTTT
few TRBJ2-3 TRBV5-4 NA CASQNQYRRSTDTQYF TGTGCCAGCCAGAACCAATACAGGAGAAGCACAGATACGCAGTATTTT
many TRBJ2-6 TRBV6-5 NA CASSYGGSSTGANVLTF TGTGCCAGCAGTTACGGGGGGAGTAGTACTGGGGCCAACGTCCTGACTTTC
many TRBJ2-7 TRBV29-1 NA CSVENPQGEVISEQYF TGCAGCGTTGAAAATCCACAGGGTGAAGTAATCTCCGAGCAGTACTTC
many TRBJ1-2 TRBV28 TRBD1 CASSFGDRDYGYTF TGTGCCAGCAGTTTTGGGGACAGGGACTATGGCTACACCTTC
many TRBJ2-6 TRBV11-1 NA CASSLRPGPAGANVLTF TGTGCCAGCAGCTTAAGGCCCGGGCCTGCTGGGGCCAACGTCCTGACTTTC
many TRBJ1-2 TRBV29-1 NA CSVRPGAGDYGYTF TGCAGCGTGAGGCCAGGGGCTGGGGACTATGGCTACACCTTC
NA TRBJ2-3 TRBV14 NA CASSGWGAKDTQYF TGTGCCAGCAGCGGATGGGGGGCTAAAGATACGCAGTATTTT
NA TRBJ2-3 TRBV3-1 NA CASSHSRAAERADTQYF TGTGCCAGCAGCCATAGTAGAGCAGCGGAGAGGGCAGATACGCAGTATTTT
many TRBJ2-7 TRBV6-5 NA CASGPPYEQYF TGTGCCAGCGGCCCACCTTACGAGCAGTACTTC
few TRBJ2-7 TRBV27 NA CASRDESPGAPYEQYF TGTGCCAGCAGAGACGAATCCCCAGGGGCGCCCTACGAGCAGTACTTC
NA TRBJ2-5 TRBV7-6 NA CASSFGINQETQYF TGTGCCAGCAGCTTCGGGATTAACCAAGAGACCCAGTACTTC
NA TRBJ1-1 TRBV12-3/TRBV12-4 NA CASSLDGGYTEAFF TGTGCCAGCAGTTTGGATGGAGGGTACACTGAAGCTTTCTTT
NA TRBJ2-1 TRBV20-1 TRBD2 CSVTAGGRQFF TGCAGTGTAACCGCGGGGGGTAGGCAGTTCTTC
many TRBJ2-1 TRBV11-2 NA CASSRSTGLREQFF TGTGCCAGCAGCCGTTCTACAGGGCTAAGGGAGCAGTTCTTC
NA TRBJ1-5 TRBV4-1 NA CASSLRWTEDQPQHF TGCGCCAGCAGCCTGCGTTGGACAGAAGATCAGCCCCAGCATTTT
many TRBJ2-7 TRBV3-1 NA CASSHEDPTGPLYEQYF TGTGCCAGCAGCCATGAAGATCCGACGGGCCCCCTCTACGAGCAGTACTTC
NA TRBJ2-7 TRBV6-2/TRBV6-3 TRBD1 CASSTGTGVREQYF TGTGCCAGCAGTACCGGGACAGGGGTTCGCGAGCAGTACTTC
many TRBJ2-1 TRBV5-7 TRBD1 CASSLGWDRVVNEQFF TGTGCCAGCAGCTTGGGATGGGACAGGGTCGTCAATGAGCAGTTCTTC
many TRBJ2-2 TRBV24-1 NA CATSDGGSLTGELFF TGTGCCACCAGTGATGGTGGCAGCCTCACCGGGGAGCTGTTTTTT
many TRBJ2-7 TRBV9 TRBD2 CASSVAPSGTYEQYF TGTGCCAGCAGCGTAGCTCCTAGCGGGACCTACGAGCAGTACTTC
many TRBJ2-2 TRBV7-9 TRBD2 CAIPPGTSARANTGELFF TGTGCCATCCCTCCCGGGACTAGCGCCCGCGCGAACACCGGGGAGCTGTTTTTT
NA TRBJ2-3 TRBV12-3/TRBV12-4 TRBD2 CASSSVLSGRHTDTQYF TGTGCCAGCAGTTCCGTTCTCAGCGGGAGACACACAGATACGCAGTATTTT
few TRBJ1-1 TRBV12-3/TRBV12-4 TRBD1 CASIVTGDTEAFF TGTGCCAGCATCGTCACAGGGGACACTGAAGCTTTCTTT
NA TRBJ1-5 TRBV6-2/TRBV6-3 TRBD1 CASGTGDNQPQHF TGTGCCAGCGGGACAGGGGACAATCAGCCCCAGCATTTT
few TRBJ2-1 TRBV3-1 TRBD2 CASSYTSDEQFF TGTGCCAGCAGCTATACTAGCGATGAGCAGTTCTTC
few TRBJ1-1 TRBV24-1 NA CATSEGGAGTEAFF TGTGCCACCAGTGAGGGGGGCGCGGGCACTGAAGCTTTCTTT
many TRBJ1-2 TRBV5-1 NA CASSLEANYGYTF TGCGCCAGCAGCTTGGAGGCTAACTATGGCTACACCTTC
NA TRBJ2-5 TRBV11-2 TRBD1 CASTRDRVGRETQYF TGTGCCAGCACCCGGGACAGGGTGGGCCGCGAGACCCAGTACTTC
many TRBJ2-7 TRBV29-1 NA CSVEGQGEVLEQYF TGCAGCGTTGAAGGCCAGGGTGAGGTCCTCGAGCAGTACTTC
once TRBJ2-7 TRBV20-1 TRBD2 CSSPGTSGGYGQYF TGCAGTTCCCCAGGGACTAGCGGGGGCTACGGGCAGTACTTC
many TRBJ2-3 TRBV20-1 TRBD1 CSARDPNRGADTQYF TGCAGTGCTAGAGATCCTAACAGGGGTGCAGATACGCAGTATTTT
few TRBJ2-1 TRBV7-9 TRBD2 CASSPLAGEAYNEQFF TGTGCCAGCAGCCCCTTAGCGGGAGAAGCCTACAATGAGCAGTTCTTC
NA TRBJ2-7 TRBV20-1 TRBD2 CSAREGSGPYEQYF TGCAGTGCTAGAGAGGGTAGCGGGCCTTACGAGCAGTACTTC
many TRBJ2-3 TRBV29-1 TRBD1 CSVDRTGGRSTDTQYF TGCAGCGTTGACCGGACAGGGGGCCGTAGCACAGATACGCAGTATTTT
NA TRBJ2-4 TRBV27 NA CASSPRTRTFSNIQYF TGTGCCAGCAGTCCCCGTACGAGGACATTCTCAAACATTCAGTACTTC
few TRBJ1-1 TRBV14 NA CASSRDTSQAFF TGTGCCAGCAGCAGGGACACCTCTCAAGCTTTCTTT
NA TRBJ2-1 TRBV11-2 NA CASSLAEIYNEQFF TGTGCCAGCAGCTTAGCGGAGATATACAATGAGCAGTTCTTC
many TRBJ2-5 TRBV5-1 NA CASSKGSNQETQYF TGCGCCAGCAGCAAAGGCTCCAACCAAGAGACCCAGTACTTC
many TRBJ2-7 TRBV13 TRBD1 CASSPGQGRDEQYF TGTGCCAGCAGCCCCGGACAGGGGAGGGACGAGCAGTACTTC
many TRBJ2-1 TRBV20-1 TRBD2 CSARSGTSAFNEQFF TGCAGTGCTAGATCCGGGACTAGCGCCTTCAATGAGCAGTTCTTC
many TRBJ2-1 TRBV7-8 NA CASSLVAMHEQFF TGTGCCAGCAGCTTAGTTGCGATGCATGAGCAGTTCTTC
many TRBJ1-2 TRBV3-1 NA CASSQDATAVPRYTF TGTGCCAGCAGCCAAGATGCGACGGCGGTGCCGCGCTACACCTTC
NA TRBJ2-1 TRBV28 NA CASSGLAPTWSQF TGTGCCAGCAGCGGACTGGCTCCCACCTGGTCGCAGTTC